The clone carrying this T cell receptor beta chain was seen a single time. What it binds is unknown. This specimen comes from a study of OX40 agonist ivuxolimab in advanced cancers. Using immunoSEQ multiplex PCR, the repertoire was profiled, and TCRdb retains in-frame clones only, with some absent. Among approximately 69,000 clones, 90% to 95% were seen once, and the ten largest hold 0.25% to 0.35%. The study's findings and limits: CD4+ and CD8+ blood T cells expanded clonally by week 6 at 0.1 to 3.0 mg/kg.

The CDR3 is made up of 16 amino acids. CDR1 is ENHRY and CDR2 is SYGVKD in the germline V gene. V shed 3 bases, J shed 0 bases, and the junction held 4 bases outside the gene matches. Sample: CD4+ or CD8+ T cells sorted from blood, taken in a trial of the OX40 agonist ivuxolimab. J is TRBJ2-2 and V is TRBV10-3, with TRBD2 matching 7 bases. The TCR was taken from an adult with an advanced solid tumor such as melanoma, head and neck, liver or kidney cancer. CDR3: CAISDTGTTNTGELFF. CDR3 DNA: TGTGCCATCAGTGATACTGGGACTACGAACACCGGGGAGCTGTTTTTT.